Below are 13 T cell receptor beta chains sequenced from a single sample in a study of blood T cell repertoires in COVID-19 (dated by TCRdb to 2020 to 2021). Receptor libraries were prepared by the immunoSEQ multiplex PCR assay. TCRdb mirrors the immuneACCESS table, restricted to in-frame sequences. Some clones are absent from its copies; in checked studies, under half trace to an unresolved V gene, and the reason for the others is unknown. In this sample the table shows a few hundred thousand clones, around nine tenths of which occur a single time. The top ten clones comprise roughly 1.6% of the sample. The sample taken for sequencing was PBMCs or T cells enriched from blood (not recorded which). All receptors come from a woman aged 50 to 60 who had recovered from COVID-19.

V and J are TRBV9 and TRBJ1-6; D not certain. Trimming cost V 4 bases and J 7 bases, with 12 bases left between them. Germline CDR1 reads SGDLS; CDR2 reads YYNGEE. The CDR3 contains 14 residues. The CDR3 spells CASSFDIQNSPLHF. The DNA for the CDR3 is TGTGCCAGCAGCTTTGACATTCAGAATTCACCCCTCCACTTT. Looking up the rest from reference TRBV9 and TRBJ1-6 gives the full variable domain: DSGVTQTPKHLITATGQRVTLRCSPRSGDLSVYWYQQSLDQGLQFLIQYYNGEERAKGNILERFSAQQFPDLHSELNLSSLELGDSALYFCASSFDIQNSPLHFGNGTRLTVT.

This clone was recorded once. The rearrangement links TRBV7-2 to TRBJ2-2; 8 nucleotides align to TRBD1. This CDR3 spans 13 amino acids. Losses at the gene ends were 6 bases for V and 5 bases for J; bases not matched to a gene: 2. The germline V gene encodes CDR1 SGHTA and CDR2 FQGNSA. The CDR3 DNA follows: TGTGCCAGCAGATACAGGGGGACCGGGGAGCTGTTTTTT. Its translation is CASRYRGTGELFF.

This clone is a singleton in its sample. V and J are TRBV5-4 and TRBJ2-3; tentatively, D is TRBD2 (5 bases). There are 12 residues in the CDR3. CDR1 is SGHNT, CDR2 YYREEE, per germline (reference sequence). Trimming removed 4 bases at V and 7 bases at J, with 10 bases between. The CDR3, as DNA: TGTGCCAGCAGCCCTAGCCCGAATACGCAGTATTTT. It codes for CASSPSPNTQYF.

The chain joins TRBV30 to TRBJ1-5; D is perhaps TRBD1 (6 bases). Trimming removed 2 bases from V and 3 bases from J, with 14 bases in between. CDR1 and CDR2 (germline): GTSNPN, SVGIG (reference sequence). The CDR3 contains 15 residues. Here the CDR3 DNA reads TGTGCCTGGAGTCTAACAACAGGGTCCAATCAGCCCCAGCATTTT. Amino acids: CAWSLTTGSNQPQHF.

The J gene is TRBJ2-1, the V gene TRBV6-1; weak D call: TRBD2 (6 bases). Germline V CDR1 and CDR2: MNHNS, SASEGT. The CDR3 is 13 amino acids. Deletions cut 10 bases from V and 2 bases from J, with 12 bases between. Here the CDR3 reads CATKRETYNEQFF. The CDR3 coding sequence is TGTGCCACAAAACGGGAGACCTACAATGAGCAGTTCTTC.

The rearrangement joins TRBV6-6 to TRBJ1-3, with D hard to call. Germline V gives CDR1 MNHNY, CDR2 SVGAGI (reference sequence). Deletions cut 10 bases from V and 4 bases from J, with 23 bases between. The CDR3 totals 16 residues. This chain's CDR3 is CATPRCCLRFGNTIYF. The CDR3 nucleotides read TGTGCCACTCCGAGGTGTTGTCTCCGATTCGGAAACACCATATATTTT.

This clone was seen only a few times. The chain joins TRBV6-5 to TRBJ1-1, with D perhaps matching TRBD1 (6 bases). This CDR3 spans 15 amino acids. Germline V gene lookup returns CDR1 MNHEY and CDR2 SVGAGI. Trimming took 6 bases from V and 1 from J, leaving 15 bases between them. CDR3 in amino acids: CASRDTGLPNTEAFF. The CDR3 DNA follows: TGTGCCAGCAGGGATACAGGGTTGCCGAACACTGAAGCTTTCTTT.

V gene TRBV28 combines with J gene TRBJ1-1, with D possibly TRBD1 on 5 matching bases. CDR3 length: 16 residues. The V gene's germline CDR1 is MDHEN and CDR2 SYDVKM. V was pared by 4 bases and J by 1 base, with 16 bases between. CDR3 sequence reads: CASSYWGDRRNTEAFF. The CDR3 bases are TGTGCCAGCAGTTACTGGGGGGATCGAAGGAACACTGAAGCTTTCTTT. Based on the CDR3 plus reference TRBV28 and TRBJ1-1, the full variable domain is DVKVTQSSRYLVKRTGEKVFLECVQDMDHENMFWYRQDPGLGLRLIYFSYDVKMKEKGDIPEGYSVSREKKERFSLILESASTNQTSMYLCASSYWGDRRNTEAFFGQGTRLTVV.

This chain links TRBV4-3 with TRBJ2-3; 7 nucleotides agree with TRBD2. This CDR3 comprises 17 residues. Germline V gives CDR1 LGHNA, CDR2 YSLEER. Unmatched junction bases numbered 7, after V lost 1 base and J lost 0 bases. The CDR3 DNA sequence: TGCGCCAGCAGCCAAGGGCCGGGGGGTCCAAGCACAGATACGCAGTATTTT. Translation gives CASSQGPGGPSTDTQYF.

The chain joins TRBV28 to TRBJ1-5; D not resolved. CDR1 MDHEN and CDR2 SYDVKM come from the germline V gene. The CDR3 has 13 amino acids. The V and J ends lost 6 bases and 7 bases respectively, with 13 bases between them. CDR3: CASSSILSQPQHF. CDR3 bases: TGTGCCAGCAGCTCAATACTATCCCAGCCCCAGCATTTT.

The V and J genes are TRBV12-1 and TRBJ2-5; the D call of TRBD2 is as the table states it, not checked on the DNA. TRBV12-1 is a pseudogene segment. CDR3 size: 11 residues. The CDR3 loop reads CASSSEETQYF. CDR3 sequence (DNA): TGTGCCAGCAGCTCTGAAGAGACCCAGTACTTC.

V and J are TRBV28 and TRBJ1-1, with 8 positions matching TRBD1. Trimming took 6 bases from V and 6 from J; bases not matched to a gene: 9. Germline CDR1 reads MDHEN; CDR2 reads SYDVKM. The CDR3 sequence is 14 residues long. The chain's CDR3 is CASRQRQGRAEAFF. CDR3 DNA: TGTGCCAGCAGGCAACGACAGGGGAGGGCTGAAGCTTTCTTT.

This clone has just one count. The CDR3 spells CASSLRDFPSYEQYF. In nucleotides, the CDR3 is TGCGCCAGCAGCCTAAGGGACTTCCCCTCCTACGAGCAGTACTTC. V usage is TRBV4-1 and J usage is TRBJ2-7, with a weak D call TRBD2 (6 bases). The CDR3 sequence is 15 residues long. Germline V gene lookup returns CDR1 MGHRA and CDR2 YSYEKL. V gave up 4 bases and J gave up 0 bases, with 13 bases separating them.